These T cell receptor beta chains were read from a single sample in a study of beta chain features in type 1 diabetes. Profiled with immunoSEQ multiplex PCR; TCRdb holds only in-frame clones, not every one. The sample has tens of thousands of clones, around 45% seen once. Sample: central memory CD4+ T cells from blood. The receptors shown here come from a woman younger than 30 in good health. The CDR3 runs from the conserved cysteine through the conserved F or W. Fields, in order: CDR3 protein, CDR3 DNA, D gene, V gene, J gene, clone size. The D gene is left open where the match is weak. Part of the rows lack a size; the others show once, few, many or a class for expanded clones.

CASSSRGQGGYGYTF	TGCGCCAGCAGCTCCCGAGGACAGGGCGGGTATGGCTACACCTTC	TRBD1	TRBV5-1	TRBJ1-2	few
CASSPGQGPYGYTF	TGCGCCAGCAGCCCGGGACAGGGCCCCTATGGCTACACCTTC	TRBD1	TRBV5-1	TRBJ1-2	-
CASSVDRNGYTF	TGCGCCAGCAGCGTAGACAGGAATGGCTACACCTTC	-	TRBV5-1	TRBJ1-2	-
CASRSQGNTGELFF	TGTGCCAGCAGGTCACAGGGGAACACCGGGGAGCTGTTTTTT	-	TRBV6-6	TRBJ2-2	-
CSVALLTGDTGELFF	TGCAGCGTTGCCCTTTTGACAGGGGACACCGGGGAGCTGTTTTTT	TRBD1	TRBV29-1	TRBJ2-2	-
CASIRGQGHYEQYF	TGTGCCAGCATCCGAGGACAGGGTCACTACGAGCAGTACTTC	TRBD1	TRBV14	TRBJ2-7	-
CASKGPSGRLYNEQFF	TGTGCCAGCAAGGGCCCCAGCGGGAGATTATACAATGAGCAGTTCTTC	TRBD2	TRBV27	TRBJ2-1	-
CASSDRQTGSANEKLFF	TGCGCCAGCAGTGATCGCCAGACAGGATCTGCTAATGAAAAACTGTTTTTT	-	TRBV10-2	TRBJ1-4	-
CASSPPTGQETQYF	TGTGCCAGCTCACCACCCACAGGGCAAGAGACCCAGTACTTC	-	TRBV18	TRBJ2-5	-
CATSSRVHNEQFF	TGTGCCACCTCCTCGAGGGTTCACAATGAGCAGTTCTTC	-	TRBV7-9	TRBJ2-1	few
CASSDGSHGGDTQYF	TGTGCCAGCAGTGACGGGAGTCACGGTGGAGATACGCAGTATTTT	-	TRBV6-1	TRBJ2-3	few
CASSLSGQTGTGASYEQYF	TGTGCCAGCAGCTTATCTGGACAAACCGGGACAGGGGCCTCCTACGAGCAGTACTTC	TRBD1	TRBV7-8	TRBJ2-7	once
CASSPTWDIDYGYTF	TGTGCCAGCAGCCCTACCTGGGACATAGACTATGGCTACACCTTC	-	TRBV11-2	TRBJ1-2	-
CASRTTGSRNQPQHF	TGTGCCAGCCGCACGACAGGGTCCCGCAATCAGCCCCAGCATTTT	TRBD1	TRBV19	TRBJ1-5	few
CASSSAGDPLNEQFF	TGTGCCAGCAGTTCGGCGGGAGACCCTTTAAATGAGCAGTTCTTC	TRBD2	TRBV6-7	TRBJ2-1	-
CASSSGTGTDTQYF	TGTGCCAGCAGCTCAGGGACTGGCACAGATACGCAGTATTTT	-	TRBV11-3	TRBJ2-3	-
CASSENPAGTDTQYF	TGTGCCAGCAGTGAAAACCCCGCGGGCACAGATACGCAGTATTTT	-	TRBV25-1	TRBJ2-3	-
CASAWGGNQPQHF	TGTGCCAGCGCCTGGGGAGGCAATCAGCCCCAGCATTTT	-	TRBV6-1	TRBJ1-5	-
CASSVGGNVGVYEQYF	TGTGCCAGCAGCGTAGGTGGGAACGTGGGAGTCTACGAGCAGTACTTC	-	TRBV9	TRBJ2-7	few
CASSPPQTSYEQYF	TGTGCCAGCTCACCGCCACAGACTAGCTACGAGCAGTACTTC	-	TRBV18	TRBJ2-7	-
CASSLAQGASQETQYF	TGCGCCAGCAGCTTGGCTCAGGGGGCAAGCCAAGAGACCCAGTACTTC	TRBD1	TRBV5-1	TRBJ2-5	-
CATGVSGANVLTF	TGTGCCACCGGAGTGTCGGGGGCCAACGTCCTGACTTTC	-	TRBV19	TRBJ2-6	few
CASNSYSSRRDYGYTF	TGTGCCAGCAATTCGTACAGCAGTCGCAGGGACTATGGCTACACCTTC	-	TRBV5-5	TRBJ1-2	-
CASSLERLAVSTDTQYF	TGTGCCAGCAGCCTAGAGAGACTAGCGGTTAGCACAGATACGCAGTATTTT	TRBD2	TRBV11-2	TRBJ2-3	-
CAWSVRSGGREQFF	TGTGCCTGGAGTGTACGTAGTGGAGGGAGAGAGCAGTTCTTC	-	TRBV30	TRBJ2-1	-
CAWSRGGYTEAFF	TGTGCCTGGAGTCGCGGAGGGTACACTGAAGCTTTCTTT	-	TRBV30	TRBJ1-1	-
CAVRTGGSYEQYF	TGTGCCGTACGGACAGGGGGTTCCTACGAGCAGTACTTC	TRBD1	TRBV6-5	TRBJ2-7	few
CASNPSGGAADTQYF	TGTGCCAGCAACCCAAGCGGGGGGGCCGCAGATACGCAGTATTTT	TRBD2	TRBV9	TRBJ2-3	-
CASSLGQGDIQYF	TGTGCCAGCAGCTTGGGACAGGGGGACATTCAGTACTTC	TRBD1	TRBV7-3	TRBJ2-4	-
CAWSEDRPAGYTF	TGTGCCTGGAGTGAGGACAGGCCCGCGGGCTACACCTTC	TRBD1	TRBV30	TRBJ1-2	few
CSVEGGAQGVETQYF	TGCAGCGTTGAAGGAGGAGCTCAGGGGGTAGAGACCCAGTACTTC	TRBD1	TRBV29-1	TRBJ2-5	few
CSVSGVNQPQHF	TGCAGCGTTTCGGGGGTCAATCAGCCCCAGCATTTT	-	TRBV29-1	TRBJ1-5	-
CASSWGQLTGVIYGYTF	TGCGCCAGCAGTTGGGGGCAGTTAACAGGGGTGATCTATGGCTACACCTTC	TRBD1	TRBV5-1	TRBJ1-2	-
CASSYPWTTRGYTF	TGTGCCAGCAGTTACCCCTGGACAACCCGCGGCTACACCTTC	-	TRBV7-9	TRBJ1-2	-
CSVARPDKDRGNIYGYTF	TGCAGCGTTGCCAGACCTGACAAGGACAGGGGGAACATCTATGGCTACACCTTC	TRBD1	TRBV29-1	TRBJ1-2	-
CASSGEVWTEAFF	TGTGCCAGCAGCGGGGAAGTGTGGACTGAAGCTTTCTTT	-	TRBV6-1	TRBJ1-1	-
CASSLGLIRYEQYF	TGTGCCAGCAGTCTGGGACTAATCCGCTACGAGCAGTACTTC	TRBD2	TRBV28	TRBJ2-7	once
CASMFIGRYTEAFF	TGCGCCAGCATGTTCATCGGCAGGTACACTGAAGCTTTCTTT	-	TRBV23-1	TRBJ1-1	-
CATMTDTTDTQYF	TGTGCCACCATGACGGACACCACAGATACGCAGTATTTT	-	TRBV10-3	TRBJ2-3	-
CASSEAGTGVSPLHF	TGTGCCAGCAGTGAGGCCGGGACAGGGGTTTCACCCCTCCACTTT	TRBD1	TRBV25-1	TRBJ1-6	-
CASSIASGIANEQFF	TGTGCCAGTAGTATAGCTAGCGGGATAGCCAATGAGCAGTTCTTC	TRBD2	TRBV19	TRBJ2-1	-
CASSPNILDRNSYEQYF	TGTGCCAGCAGCCCAAATATATTGGACAGAAATTCCTACGAGCAGTACTTC	-	TRBV5-6	TRBJ2-7	-
CASMEAAYNEQFF	TGTGCCAGCATGGAGGCCGCCTACAATGAGCAGTTCTTC	-	TRBV6-5	TRBJ2-1	-
CASSPTGKETQYF	TGTGCCAGCAGCCCGACAGGGAAAGAGACCCAGTACTTC	TRBD1	TRBV11-2	TRBJ2-5	few
CASSSAGLAGDTGELFF	TGTGCCAGCAGTTCTGCCGGACTAGCGGGGGACACCGGGGAGCTGTTTTTT	TRBD2	TRBV28	TRBJ2-2	-
CASSRTGSANYGYTF	TGCGCCAGCAGCCGGACAGGCTCCGCTAACTATGGCTACACCTTC	TRBD1	TRBV4-1	TRBJ1-2	-
CASSLYYGGGSSYEQYF	TGTGCCAGCAGCTTATATTATGGCGGAGGGAGCTCCTACGAGCAGTACTTC	-	TRBV7-6	TRBJ2-7	-
CSVTRGRNEKLFF	TGCAGCGTCACAAGAGGGCGGAATGAAAAACTGTTTTTT	-	TRBV29-1	TRBJ1-4	few
CAISSGTGNSYEQYF	TGTGCTATCAGTTCCGGGACAGGGAACTCCTACGAGCAGTACTTC	TRBD1	TRBV10-3	TRBJ2-7	-
CASSQRPLAGAGIHEQYF	TGTGCCAGCAGCCAAAGGCCACTAGCGGGAGCTGGGATCCACGAGCAGTACTTC	TRBD2	TRBV14	TRBJ2-7	-
CASSPLAGTDTQYF	TGTGCCAGCAGCCCGCTTGCGGGCACAGATACGCAGTATTTT	-	TRBV7-8	TRBJ2-3	-
CANRDTGSGYTF	TGTGCCAACCGGGATACGGGCTCTGGCTACACCTTC	-	TRBV10-3	TRBJ1-2	few
CASSRSTGEETQYF	TGCGCCAGCAGCCGATCGACAGGGGAAGAGACCCAGTACTTC	TRBD1	TRBV5-1	TRBJ2-5	few